These 11 T cell receptor beta chains share one sample of origin, sequenced in a study of blood T cell repertoires in COVID-19. The method was immunoSEQ multiplex PCR; TCRdb's version includes in-frame clones alone and lacks a portion of them. The sample contains 270,000 or so clones, roughly 90% of which appear only once. The material sequenced was peripheral blood. The origin of the receptors is a woman aged 25 to 45 with COVID-19, enrolled during active disease.

The chain combines TRBV7-9 with TRBJ1-1, with a weak D call TRBD1 (6 bases). V shed 5 bases and J shed 4 bases, with 17 bases lying between them. In germline, CDR1 is SEHNR, CDR2 FQNEAQ (reference sequence). The CDR3 spans 15 residues. The CDR3 DNA follows: TGTGCCAGCAGCCGACAGGTTTCTAAGGGCACTGAAGCTTTCTTT. This sequence encodes CASSRQVSKGTEAFF.

The chain has TRBV5-1 and TRBJ2-2, with 13 nucleotides matching TRBD2. This CDR3 is 17 amino acids long. The V gene's germline CDR1 is SGHRS and CDR2 YFSETQ. Germline trimming cut 3 bases from V and 7 bases from J; bases unmatched to any gene: 9. For the CDR3, the DNA is TGCGCCAGCAGCTCTGGACTAGCGGGGGTTCGAAACGGGGAGCTGTTTTTT. This codes for CASSSGLAGVRNGELFF.

The count of this clone is one. The chain combines TRBV5-1 with TRBJ2-1; the match to TRBD2 covers 8 bases. V shed 4 bases and J 7 bases; nucleotides not matched to a gene: 13. This CDR3 contains 16 residues. Per germline, CDR1 SGHRS and CDR2 YFSETQ. The chain's CDR3 is CASSPMRAGAFNEQFF. Written as DNA, the CDR3 is TGCGCCAGCAGCCCCATGCGAGCGGGGGCCTTTAATGAGCAGTTCTTC.

This rearrangement joins TRBV18 to TRBJ2-5, with a possible D match to TRBD2 (6 bases). Per the germline V gene, CDR1 is KGHSH and CDR2 is LQKENI. This CDR3 has 15 amino acids. V lost 2 bases to trimming and J lost 4 bases, with 14 bases between them. The CDR3 coding sequence is TGTGCCAGCTCACCAAGAGCGGGCGTGGGAGAGACCCAGTACTTC. Translated, it gives CASSPRAGVGETQYF.

The rearrangement joins TRBV5-1 to TRBJ1-5, with TRBD1 matching 7 bases. The CDR3 sequence is 14 residues long. CDR1 and CDR2 (germline): SGHRS, YFSETQ. V lost 2 bases and J lost 5; bases outside the gene matches: 4. The CDR3 region has the DNA TGCGCCAGCAGCTTACAGGGGATCGATCAGCCCCAGCATTTT. Protein: CASSLQGIDQPQHF.

The gene calls are TRBV3-1 (or the pseudogene TRBV3-2) and TRBJ2-3, with D hard to call. The CDR3 covers 12 residues. Trimming left V 3 bases short and J 8 bases short, with 9 bases between. CDR1 is LGHDT, CDR2 YNNKEL, per germline (reference sequence). The chain's CDR3 is CASSHGAGTQYF. The CDR3 nucleotides are TGTGCCAGCAGCCACGGTGCAGGTACGCAGTATTTT.

The chain carries TRBV6-5 and TRBJ1-2; 7 nucleotides match TRBD1. V lost 7 bases, J lost 6 bases, and 11 bases stayed unmatched. Germline V gene lookup returns CDR1 MNHEY and CDR2 SVGAGI. The CDR3 contains 14 residues. The CDR3 DNA sequence: TGTGCCAGCACCCCGACAGGGATATTCGATGGCTACACCTTC. Its protein is CASTPTGIFDGYTF.

The chain carries TRBV27 and TRBJ1-2, with 8 bases matching TRBD1. The CDR3 spans 13 residues. Germline lookup yields CDR1 MNHEY and CDR2 SMNVEV (reference sequence). Trimming took 8 bases from V and 4 from J; bases not matched to a gene: 6. This CDR3 reads CASRGQGVYGYTF. The DNA of the CDR3 is TGTGCCAGCCGCGGACAGGGAGTCTATGGCTACACCTTC.

The chain uses TRBV19 and TRBJ2-1, with D maybe TRBD1 (5 bases). Germline CDR1 and CDR2: LNHDA and SQIVND (reference sequence). Trimming took 2 bases from V and 4 from J, leaving 6 bases between them. The CDR3 has 13 residues. The CDR3 here is CASSIRGYNEQFF. The CDR3 DNA sequence: TGTGCCAGTAGTATAAGGGGATACAATGAGCAGTTCTTC.

The DNA of the CDR3 is TGCGCCAGCAGCCCCGACGGTGGGCCCAACTATGGCTACACCTTC. It codes for CASSPDGGPNYGYTF. The chain recombines TRBV5-1 with TRBJ1-2; no reliable D call. The CDR3 consists of 15 residues. Trimming removed 4 bases from V and 2 bases from J, with 15 bases in between. The germline V gene encodes CDR1 SGHRS and CDR2 YFSETQ.

V is TRBV5-4 and J is TRBJ2-2; 8 bases fit TRBD1. The CDR3 runs to 15 residues. Germline trimming cut 4 bases from V and 4 bases from J; bases unmatched to any gene: 6. Germline assignment: CDR1 SGHNT and CDR2 YYREEE (reference sequence). The CDR3 reads CASSTGQASTGELFF. The CDR3 DNA sequence: TGTGCCAGCAGCACGGGACAGGCTAGCACCGGGGAGCTGTTTTTT.